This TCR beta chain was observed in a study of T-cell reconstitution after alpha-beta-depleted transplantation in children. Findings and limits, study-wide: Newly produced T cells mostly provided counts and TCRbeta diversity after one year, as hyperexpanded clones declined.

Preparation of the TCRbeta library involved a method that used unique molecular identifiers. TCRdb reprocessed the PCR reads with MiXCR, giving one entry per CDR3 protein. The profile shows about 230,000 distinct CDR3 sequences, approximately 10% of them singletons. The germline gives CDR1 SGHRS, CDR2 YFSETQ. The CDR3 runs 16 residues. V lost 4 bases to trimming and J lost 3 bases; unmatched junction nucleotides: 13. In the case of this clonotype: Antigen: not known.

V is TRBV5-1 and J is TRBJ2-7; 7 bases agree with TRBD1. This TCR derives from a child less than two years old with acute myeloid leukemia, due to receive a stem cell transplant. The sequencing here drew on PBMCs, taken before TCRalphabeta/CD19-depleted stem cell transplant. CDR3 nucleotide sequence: TGCGCCAGCAGCCAGTTCCCCGACAGGGCTGGCTACGAGCAGTACTTC. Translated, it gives CASSQFPDRAGYEQYF.